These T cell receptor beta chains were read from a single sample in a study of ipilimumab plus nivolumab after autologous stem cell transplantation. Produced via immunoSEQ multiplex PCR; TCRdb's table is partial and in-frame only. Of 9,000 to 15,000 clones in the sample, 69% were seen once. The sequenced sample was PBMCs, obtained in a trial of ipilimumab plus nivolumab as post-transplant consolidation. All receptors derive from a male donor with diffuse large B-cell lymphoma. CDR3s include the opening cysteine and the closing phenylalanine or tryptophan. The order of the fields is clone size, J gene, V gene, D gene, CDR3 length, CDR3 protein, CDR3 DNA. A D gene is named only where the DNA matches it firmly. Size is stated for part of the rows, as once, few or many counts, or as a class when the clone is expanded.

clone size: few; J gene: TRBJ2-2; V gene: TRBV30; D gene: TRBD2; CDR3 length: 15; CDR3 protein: CAWRLGLANTGELFF; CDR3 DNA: TGTGCCTGGAGACTGGGACTAGCGAACACCGGGGAGCTGTTTTTT
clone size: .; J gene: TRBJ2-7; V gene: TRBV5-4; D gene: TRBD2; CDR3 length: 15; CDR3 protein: CASSLGLAANYEQYF; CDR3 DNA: TGTGCCAGCAGCCTGGGACTAGCGGCAAATTACGAGCAGTACTTC
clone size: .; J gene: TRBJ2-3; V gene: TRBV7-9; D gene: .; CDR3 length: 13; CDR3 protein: CASSSGHRDTQYF; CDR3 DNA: TGTGCCAGCAGCTCGGGACATCGGGATACGCAGTATTTT
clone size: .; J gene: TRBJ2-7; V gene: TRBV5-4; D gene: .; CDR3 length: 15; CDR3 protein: CASSLRDAASYEQYF; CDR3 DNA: TGTGCCAGCAGCCTACGGGACGCCGCCTCCTACGAGCAGTACTTC
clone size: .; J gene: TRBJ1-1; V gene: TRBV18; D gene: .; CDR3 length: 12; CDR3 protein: CASSPGPPEAFF; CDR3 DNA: TGTGCCAGCTCACCTGGACCGCCGGAAGCTTTCTTT
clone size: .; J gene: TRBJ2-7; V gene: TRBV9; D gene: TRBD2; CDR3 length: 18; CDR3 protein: CASSSPSTGTSGTYEQYF; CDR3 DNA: TGTGCCAGCAGCTCCCCTTCGACCGGGACTAGCGGGACCTACGAGCAGTACTTC
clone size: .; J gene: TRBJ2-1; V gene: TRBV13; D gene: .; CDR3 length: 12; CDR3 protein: CASSPSNNEQFF; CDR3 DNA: TGTGCCAGCAGCCCTTCCAACAATGAGCAGTTCTTC
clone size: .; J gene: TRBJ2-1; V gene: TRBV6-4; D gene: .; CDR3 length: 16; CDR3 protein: CASSVGTNPAYNEQFF; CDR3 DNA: TGTGCCAGCAGTGTTGGGACCAATCCCGCCTACAATGAGCAGTTCTTC
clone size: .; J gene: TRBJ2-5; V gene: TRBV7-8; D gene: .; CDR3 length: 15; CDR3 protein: CASSSLRAEEETQYF; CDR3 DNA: TGTGCCAGCAGCTCGCTCCGGGCCGAGGAAGAGACCCAGTACTTC
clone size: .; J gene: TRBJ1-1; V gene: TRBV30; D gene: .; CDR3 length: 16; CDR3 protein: CACNSRGVRANTEAFF; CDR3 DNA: TGTGCCTGTAACTCGAGGGGGGTCAGAGCGAACACTGAAGCTTTCTTT
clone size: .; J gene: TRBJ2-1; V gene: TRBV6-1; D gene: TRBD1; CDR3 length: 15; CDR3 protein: CASSPGQGPYNEQFF; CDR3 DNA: TGTGCCAGCAGCCCGGGACAGGGACCCTACAATGAGCAGTTCTTC
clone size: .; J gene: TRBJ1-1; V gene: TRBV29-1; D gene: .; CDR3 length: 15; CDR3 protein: CSVVTGDWMNTEAFF; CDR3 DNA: TGCAGCGTCGTAACGGGGGATTGGATGAACACTGAAGCTTTCTTT
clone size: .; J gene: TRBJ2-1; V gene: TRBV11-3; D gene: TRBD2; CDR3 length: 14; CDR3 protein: CASSFGGRRNEQFF; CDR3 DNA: TGTGCCAGCAGCTTCGGCGGGAGAAGGAATGAGCAGTTCTTC
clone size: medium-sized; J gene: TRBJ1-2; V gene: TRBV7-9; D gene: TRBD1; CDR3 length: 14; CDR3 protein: CASSPGQGVYGYTF; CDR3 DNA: TGTGCCAGCAGCCCCGGACAGGGAGTCTATGGCTACACCTTC
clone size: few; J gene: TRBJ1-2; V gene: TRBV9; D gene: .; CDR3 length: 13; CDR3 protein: CASSVTDGGGYTF; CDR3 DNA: TGTGCCAGCAGCGTGACGGACGGGGGTGGCTACACCTTC
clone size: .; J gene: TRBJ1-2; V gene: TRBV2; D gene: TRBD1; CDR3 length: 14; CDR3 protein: CASSEALRQGPYTF; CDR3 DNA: TGTGCCAGCAGTGAAGCGCTTCGACAGGGTCCCTACACCTTC
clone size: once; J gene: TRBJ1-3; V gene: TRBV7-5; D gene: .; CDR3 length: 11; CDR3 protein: CASRIVDTIYF; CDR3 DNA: TGTGCCAGCAGAATCGTGGACACCATATATTTT
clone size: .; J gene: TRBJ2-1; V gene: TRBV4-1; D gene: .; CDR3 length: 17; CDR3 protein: CASSPPASANSYNEQFF; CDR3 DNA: TGCGCCAGCAGCCCCCCGGCTAGCGCTAACTCCTACAATGAGCAGTTCTTC
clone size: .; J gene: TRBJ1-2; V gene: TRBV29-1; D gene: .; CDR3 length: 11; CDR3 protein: CSVDSGYGYTF; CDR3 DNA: TGCAGCGTTGATTCAGGCTATGGCTACACCTTC
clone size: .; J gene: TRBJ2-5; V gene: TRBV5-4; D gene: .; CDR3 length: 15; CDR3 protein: CASSSPGTLDETQYF; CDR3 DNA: TGTGCCAGCAGCTCCCCCGGGACGTTGGACGAGACCCAGTACTTC
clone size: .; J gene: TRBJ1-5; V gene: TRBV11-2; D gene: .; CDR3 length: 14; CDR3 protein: CASSLDEVAQPQHF; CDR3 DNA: TGTGCCAGCAGCTTAGATGAGGTGGCCCAGCCCCAGCATTTT
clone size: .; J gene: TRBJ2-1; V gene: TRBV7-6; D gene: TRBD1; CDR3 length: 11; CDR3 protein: CASSLDRAVFF; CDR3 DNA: TGTGCCAGCAGCTTGGACAGGGCCGTGTTCTTC
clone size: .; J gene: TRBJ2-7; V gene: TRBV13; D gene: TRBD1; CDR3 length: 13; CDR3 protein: CASSSGQGYEQYF; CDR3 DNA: TGTGCCAGCAGCTCGGGACAGGGGTATGAGCAGTACTTC
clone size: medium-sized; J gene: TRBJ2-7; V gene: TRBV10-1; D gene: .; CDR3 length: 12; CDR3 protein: CASSPNSYEQYF; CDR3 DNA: TGCGCCAGCAGTCCCAACTCCTACGAGCAGTACTTC
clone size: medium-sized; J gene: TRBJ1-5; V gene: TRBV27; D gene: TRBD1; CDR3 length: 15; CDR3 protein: CASRLGQGENQPQHF; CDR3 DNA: TGTGCCAGCAGGTTGGGACAGGGAGAGAATCAGCCCCAGCATTTT
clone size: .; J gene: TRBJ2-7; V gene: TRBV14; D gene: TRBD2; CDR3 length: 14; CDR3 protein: CASSPTGRSYEQYF; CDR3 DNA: TGTGCCAGCAGCCCAACCGGGAGGTCCTACGAGCAGTACTTC
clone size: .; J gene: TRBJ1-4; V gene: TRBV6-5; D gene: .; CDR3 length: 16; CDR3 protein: CASSYDVVATNEKLFF; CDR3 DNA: TGTGCCAGCAGTTACGACGTGGTTGCAACTAATGAAAAACTGTTTTTT
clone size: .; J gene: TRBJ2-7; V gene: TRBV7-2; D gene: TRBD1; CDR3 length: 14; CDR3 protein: CASSSRQGASEQYF; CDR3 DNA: TGTGCCAGCAGCTCCCGACAGGGGGCCTCCGAGCAGTACTTC
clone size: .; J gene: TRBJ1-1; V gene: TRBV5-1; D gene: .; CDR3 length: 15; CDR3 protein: CASSLNRVSNTEAFF; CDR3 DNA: TGCGCCAGCAGCTTAAACAGGGTTTCGAACACTGAAGCTTTCTTT
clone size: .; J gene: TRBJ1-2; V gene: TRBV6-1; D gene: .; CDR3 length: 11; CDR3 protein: CARADSGGYTF; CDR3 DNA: TGTGCCAGAGCGGACAGCGGAGGCTACACCTTC
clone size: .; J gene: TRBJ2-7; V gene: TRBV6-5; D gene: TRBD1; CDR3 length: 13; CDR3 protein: CASSYSEGAEQYF; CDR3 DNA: TGTGCCAGCAGTTACTCCGAGGGGGCGGAGCAGTACTTC